Listed here are 22 T cell receptor beta chains from one sample, sequenced in a study of T cell clonotyping in hematopoietic cell transplantation. Here immunoSEQ multiplex PCR was the method, and the copy in TCRdb shows in-frame clones only, minus some. This sample has about 36,000 clones, with about 90% found just once. The source material was peripheral blood mononuclear cells. The source is a woman in her forties in good health. Some clones in this sample may be carry-over from other donors' samples.

This clone was found a few times. This sequence joins TRBV6-4 and TRBJ2-7; no firm D call. Trimming removed 9 bases at V and 8 bases at J, with 8 bases between. The length of the CDR3 is 9 residues. CDR1 MRHNA and CDR2 SNTAGT come from the germline V gene. The CDR3 region is CASRSKQYF. The CDR3 region has the DNA TGTGCCAGTAGAAGCAAGCAGTACTTC.

This clone was seen only once. The CDR3 coding sequence is TGTGCCAGTAGTCCGACTAGCGGGAATACCTACGAGCAGTACTTC. This gives the protein CASSPTSGNTYEQYF. The rearrangement joins TRBV19 to TRBJ2-7; 11 bases agree with TRBD2. CDR1 is LNHDA, CDR2 SQIVND, per germline (reference sequence). V was clipped by 5 bases and J by 2 bases; unmatched bases: 5. This CDR3 spans 15 amino acids.

The DNA for the CDR3 is TGTGCCAGCCTAGGAGGCAATAGCAATCAGCCCCAGCATTTT. Translating it yields CASLGGNSNQPQHF. V and J are TRBV28 and TRBJ1-5; no clear D. The CDR3 totals 14 residues. Germline loops: CDR1 MDHEN, CDR2 SYDVKM. With 8 bases removed from V and 0 bases from J, the gap between germline ends came to 11 bases.

The chain has TRBV5-6 and TRBJ2-1; D gene unclear. V lost 0 bases and J lost 7, with 8 bases in between. CDR1 SGHDT and CDR2 YYEEEE come from the germline V gene. This CDR3 comprises 13 residues. CDR3 amino acids: CASSLDVENEQFF. The CDR3 nucleotides are TGTGCCAGCAGCTTGGACGTCGAGAATGAGCAGTTCTTC.

Here the CDR3 reads CASSLAGPTYEQYF. The CDR3 DNA follows: TGTGCCAGCTCCCTGGCGGGACCCACCTACGAGCAGTACTTC. The J gene is TRBJ2-7, the V gene TRBV27; D is perhaps TRBD2 (6 bases). Trimming pared 8 bases from V and 2 bases from J, leaving 16 bases between. Germline values: CDR1 MNHEY, CDR2 SMNVEV (reference sequence). The CDR3 loop spans 14 amino acids.

V is TRBV6-5 and J is TRBJ1-2, with 7 bases that match TRBD1. CDR3 length: 14 amino acids. Germline trimming cut 6 bases from V and 4 bases from J; bases unmatched to any gene: 8. Germline V CDR1 and CDR2: MNHEY, SVGAGI. The CDR3 DNA reads TGTGCCAGCAGCACGTCAGGGGGGACCTATGGCTACACCTTC. Translating gives CASSTSGGTYGYTF.

The gene calls are TRBV30 and TRBJ2-7; no firm D call. The germline CDR1 and CDR2 sequences are GTSNPN and SVGIG (reference sequence). The CDR3 length is 13 residues. Trimming took 4 bases from V and 0 from J, leaving 10 bases between them. The CDR3 reads CAWNLLFSYEQYF. CDR3 nucleotide sequence: TGTGCCTGGAATCTTCTCTTCTCCTACGAGCAGTACTTC.

The chain joins TRBV30 to TRBJ1-5; perhaps TRBD1 as D (5 bases). The CDR3 length is 13 residues. Trimming stripped 6 bases from V and 3 bases from J, with 12 bases between. The germline V gene encodes CDR1 GTSNPN and CDR2 SVGIG (reference sequence). The CDR3 DNA reads as TGTGCCTGCCGGGGGGGGGACAATCAGCCCCAGCATTTT. Residues: CACRGGDNQPQHF.

The V and J genes are TRBV28 and TRBJ1-1, with TRBD1 matching over 7 bases. Trimming took 7 bases from V and 7 from J; bases not matched to a gene: 9. The CDR3 is 13 residues long. CDR1 and CDR2 (germline): MDHEN, SYDVKM. The CDR3: CASTQGLILEAFF. CDR3 DNA: TGTGCCAGCACACAGGGGCTGATCCTTGAAGCTTTCTTT. Based on the CDR3 plus reference TRBV28 and TRBJ1-1, the full variable domain is DVKVTQSSRYLVKRTGEKVFLECVQDMDHENMFWYRQDPGLGLRLIYFSYDVKMKEKGDIPEGYSVSREKKERFSLILESASTNQTSMYLCASTQGLILEAFFGQGTRLTVV.

This chain joins TRBV25-1 and TRBJ2-3; 7 positions match TRBD2. Germline V gene lookup returns CDR1 MGHDK and CDR2 SYGVNS. Trimming at V came to 3 bases and at J to 4 bases, leaving 4 bases not matched to a gene. This CDR3 is 14 amino acids long. CDR3 nucleotides: TGTGCCAGCAGTGAGGGGAGGGGCCCAGATACGCAGTATTTT. Protein product: CASSEGRGPDTQYF.

The chain uses TRBV7-2 and TRBJ2-1, with TRBD2 matching 9 bases. V shed 2 bases and J 8 bases; nucleotides not matched to a gene: 7. Germline CDR1 is SGHTA and CDR2 is FQGNSA. CDR3 length: 15 residues. CDR3: CASSLYSGSDDEQFF. In nucleotides, the CDR3 is TGTGCCAGCAGCTTATATAGCGGGAGCGACGATGAGCAGTTCTTC.

This clone was seen once. V usage is TRBV30 and J usage is TRBJ2-1, with D perhaps TRBD2 (5 bases). Trimming pared 5 bases from V and 7 bases from J, leaving 15 bases between. The CDR3 totals 13 residues. Germline CDR1 reads GTSNPN; CDR2 reads SVGIG (reference sequence). CDR3 sequence: CAWAATGVNEQFF. In DNA form, the CDR3 reads TGTGCCTGGGCGGCAACCGGGGTGAATGAGCAGTTCTTC.

This sequence joins TRBV28 and TRBJ1-1; tentative D call: TRBD1 (5 bases). Looked up from germline, CDR1 is MDHEN and CDR2 is SYDVKM. The CDR3 loop spans 16 amino acids. The V end lost 2 bases, the J end lost 4 bases, and 17 bases lay between the germline ends. CDR3 DNA: TGTGCCAGCAGTTTACGCCCATTGGGGGGAGTCACTGAAGCTTTCTTT. This sequence encodes CASSLRPLGGVTEAFF. Using reference TRBV28 and TRBJ1-1 for the parts outside the CDR3, the full variable domain is DVKVTQSSRYLVKRTGEKVFLECVQDMDHENMFWYRQDPGLGLRLIYFSYDVKMKEKGDIPEGYSVSREKKERFSLILESASTNQTSMYLCASSLRPLGGVTEAFFGQGTRLTVV.

The rearrangement uses TRBV28 and TRBJ2-7; D unclear. Trimming took off 3 bases at V and 2 bases at J, with 17 bases between the two ends. CDR3 length: 16 amino acids. Per germline, CDR1 MDHEN and CDR2 SYDVKM. DNA for the CDR3: TGTGCCAGCAGTTTCACCCTGGACGATAGCCCCTACGAGCAGTACTTC. It translates to CASSFTLDDSPYEQYF.

The rearrangement links TRBV4-1 to TRBJ1-2; 8 bases are shared with TRBD1. Germline V lookup: CDR1 MGHRA, CDR2 YSYEKL. The V and J ends lost 0 bases and 8 bases, in that order; junction bases with no gene match: 20. The CDR3 has 19 amino acids. In nucleotides, the CDR3 is TGCGCCAGCAGCCAAGACCGCCTACTTACGACAGGGGTTGCTGACGGCTACACCTTC. Its translation is CASSQDRLLTTGVADGYTF.

The CDR3 coding sequence is TGTGCCAGCAGCACTCTTAACACTGAAGCTTTCTTT. Its translation: CASSTLNTEAFF. The chain joins TRBV5-6 to TRBJ1-1; no firm D call. The CDR3 is made up of 12 amino acids. Germline V gives CDR1 SGHDT, CDR2 YYEEEE. V lost 4 bases and J lost 2, with 6 bases in between.

J is TRBJ2-7 and V is TRBV11-3, with D perhaps matching TRBD1 or TRBD2 (5 bases each). Germline values: CDR1 SGHNT, CDR2 YENEEA. This CDR3 has 12 amino acids. V was trimmed by 5 bases and J by 6 bases, leaving 11 bases between them. The CDR3 DNA reads as TGTGCCAGCAGCCCGGGGCAGGGCGAGCAGTACTTC. Its protein is CASSPGQGEQYF. Filled out from reference TRBV11-3 and TRBJ2-7, the complete variable domain reads EAGVVQSPRYKIIEKKQPVAFWCNPISGHNTLYWYLQNLGQGPELLIRYENEEAVDDSQLPKDRFSAERLKGVDSTLKIQPAELGDSAVYLCASSPGQGEQYFGPGTRLTVT.

The chain has TRBV5-1 and TRBJ2-1, with 8 positions matching TRBD1. J lost 7 bases, V lost 3 bases, and 6 bases had no gene match. The CDR3 spans 14 residues. Germline V gene sequence: CDR1 SGHRS, CDR2 YFSETQ. The CDR3: CASSYRTGQNEQFF. CDR3 nucleotide sequence: TGCGCCAGCAGCTACCGGACAGGGCAGAATGAGCAGTTCTTC. Combining the CDR3 with reference TRBV5-1 and TRBJ2-1 gives the whole variable domain KAGVTQTPRYLIKTRGQQVTLSCSPISGHRSVSWYQQTPGQGLQFLFEYFSETQRNKGNFPGRFSGRQFSNSRSEMNVSTLELGDSALYLCASSYRTGQNEQFFGPGTRLTVL.

The DNA of the CDR3 is TGTGCCAGCAGATTGGACAGTGGAAACACCATATATTTT. Translation gives CASRLDSGNTIYF. The V gene is TRBV27, the J gene TRBJ1-3; weak D call: TRBD1 (6 bases). V was shortened by 6 bases and J by 3 bases, with 9 bases between the two germline ends. In germline, CDR1 is MNHEY, CDR2 SMNVEV (reference sequence). CDR3 length equals 13 residues.

This chain joins TRBV4-3 and TRBJ1-1; D is unresolved. There are 15 residues in the CDR3. The germline V gene encodes CDR1 LGHNA and CDR2 YSLEER. Trimming stripped 5 bases from V and 5 bases from J, with 18 bases between. CDR3 region: CASSAQEGLRTEAFF. CDR3 nucleotides: TGCGCCAGCAGCGCCCAAGAGGGTTTGAGGACTGAAGCTTTCTTT.

This CDR3 is CASSTGTGANYGYTF. CDR3 DNA: TGTGCCAGCAGCACAGGGACAGGAGCTAACTATGGCTACACCTTC. The chain carries TRBV7-2 and TRBJ1-2, with TRBD1 matching 8 bases. This CDR3 is 15 amino acids long. V dropped 5 bases and J dropped 0; count of bases not matched to a gene: 5. Germline CDR1 is SGHTA and CDR2 is FQGNSA.

This sequence joins TRBV28 and TRBJ1-5, with no clear D. The germline V and J ends were trimmed by 8 bases and 3 bases, with 11 bases remaining between them. The CDR3 is made up of 13 amino acids. Germline lookup yields CDR1 MDHEN and CDR2 SYDVKM. CDR3 loop: CASRPPPNQPQHF. The CDR3 DNA is TGTGCCAGCCGTCCGCCCCCCAATCAGCCCCAGCATTTT.